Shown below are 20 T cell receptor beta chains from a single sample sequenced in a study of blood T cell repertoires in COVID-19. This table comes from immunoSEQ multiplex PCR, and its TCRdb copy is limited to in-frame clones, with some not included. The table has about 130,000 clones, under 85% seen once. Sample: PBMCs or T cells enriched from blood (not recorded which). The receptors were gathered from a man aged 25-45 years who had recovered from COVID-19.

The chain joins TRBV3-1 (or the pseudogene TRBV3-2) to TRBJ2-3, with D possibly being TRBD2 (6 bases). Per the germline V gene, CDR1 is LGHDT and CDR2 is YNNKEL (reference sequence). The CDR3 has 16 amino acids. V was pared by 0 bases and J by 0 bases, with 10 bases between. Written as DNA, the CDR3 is TGTGCCAGCAGCCAAGATTGGGGACTTAGCACAGATACGCAGTATTTT. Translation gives CASSQDWGLSTDTQYF.

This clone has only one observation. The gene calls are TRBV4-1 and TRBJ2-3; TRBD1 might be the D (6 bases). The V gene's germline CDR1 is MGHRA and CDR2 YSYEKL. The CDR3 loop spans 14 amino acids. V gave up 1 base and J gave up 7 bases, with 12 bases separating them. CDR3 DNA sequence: TGCGCCAGCAGCCAAGCACAGGGTGTTCATACGCAGTATTTT. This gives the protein CASSQAQGVHTQYF.

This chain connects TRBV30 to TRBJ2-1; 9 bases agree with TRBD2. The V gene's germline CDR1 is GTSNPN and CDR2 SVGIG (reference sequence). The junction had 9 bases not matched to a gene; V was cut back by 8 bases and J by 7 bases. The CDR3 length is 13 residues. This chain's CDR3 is CAHGGRAGNEQFF. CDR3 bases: TGTGCCCACGGCGGGAGGGCCGGGAATGAGCAGTTCTTC. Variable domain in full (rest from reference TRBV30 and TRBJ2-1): SQTIHQWPATLVQPVGSPLSLECTVEGTSNPNLYWYRQAAGRGLQLLFYSVGIGQISSEVPQNLSASRPQDRQFILSSKKLLLSDSGFYLCAHGGRAGNEQFFGPGTRLTVL.

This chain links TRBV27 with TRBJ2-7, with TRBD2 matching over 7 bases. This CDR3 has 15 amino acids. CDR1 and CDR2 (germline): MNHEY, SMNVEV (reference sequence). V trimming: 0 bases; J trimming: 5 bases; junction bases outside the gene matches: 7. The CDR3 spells CASSLSGGRRDEQYF. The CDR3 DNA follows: TGTGCCAGCAGTTTATCGGGCGGGAGACGGGACGAGCAGTACTTC.

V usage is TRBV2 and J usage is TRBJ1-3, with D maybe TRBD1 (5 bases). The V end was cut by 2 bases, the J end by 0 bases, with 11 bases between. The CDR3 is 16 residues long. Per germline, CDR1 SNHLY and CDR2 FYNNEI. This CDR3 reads CASSERGSNSGNTIYF. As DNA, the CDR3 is TGTGCCAGCAGTGAACGGGGGTCCAACTCTGGAAACACCATATATTTT.

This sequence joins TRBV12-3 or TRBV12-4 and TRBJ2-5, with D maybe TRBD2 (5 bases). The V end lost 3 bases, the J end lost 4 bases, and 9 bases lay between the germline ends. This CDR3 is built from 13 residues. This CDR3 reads CASSFLASETQYF. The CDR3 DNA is TGTGCCAGCAGTTTCCTAGCTTCAGAGACCCAGTACTTC.

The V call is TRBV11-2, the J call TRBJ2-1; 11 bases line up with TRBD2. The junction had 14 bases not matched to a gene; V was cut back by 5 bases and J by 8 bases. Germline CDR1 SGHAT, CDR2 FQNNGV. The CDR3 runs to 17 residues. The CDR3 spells CASSGDSGRGSRDEQFF. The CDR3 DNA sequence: TGTGCCAGCAGCGGAGATAGCGGGAGGGGAAGTCGTGATGAGCAGTTCTTC.

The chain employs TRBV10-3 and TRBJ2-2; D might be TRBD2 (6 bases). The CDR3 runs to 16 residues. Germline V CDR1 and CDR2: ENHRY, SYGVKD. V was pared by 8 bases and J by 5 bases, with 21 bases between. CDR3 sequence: CAIGLAGSKGTGELFF. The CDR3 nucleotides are TGTGCCATCGGGCTGGCCGGGAGTAAAGGAACCGGGGAGCTGTTTTTT.

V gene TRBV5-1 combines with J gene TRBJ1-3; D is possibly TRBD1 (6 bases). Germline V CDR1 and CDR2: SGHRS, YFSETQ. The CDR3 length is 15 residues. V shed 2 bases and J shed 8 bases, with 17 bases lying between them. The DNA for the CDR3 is TGCGCCAGCAGCTTCCGAGGGGGAGTTAGGGACACCATATATTTT. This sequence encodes CASSFRGGVRDTIYF.

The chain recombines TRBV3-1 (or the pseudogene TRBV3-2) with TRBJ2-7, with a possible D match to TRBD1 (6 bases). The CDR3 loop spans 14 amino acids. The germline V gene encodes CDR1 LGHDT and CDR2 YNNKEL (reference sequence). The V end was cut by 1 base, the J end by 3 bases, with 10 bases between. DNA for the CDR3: TGTGCCAGCAGCCAAGGGCCCAGGGGCTACGAGCAGTACTTC. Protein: CASSQGPRGYEQYF.

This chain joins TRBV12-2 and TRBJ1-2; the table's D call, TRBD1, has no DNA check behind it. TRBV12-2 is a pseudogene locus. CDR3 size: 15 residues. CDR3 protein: CASRLVPGNSGCYTF. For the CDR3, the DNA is TGTGCAAGTCGCTTAGTCCCAGGGAACAGTGGATGCTACACCTTC.

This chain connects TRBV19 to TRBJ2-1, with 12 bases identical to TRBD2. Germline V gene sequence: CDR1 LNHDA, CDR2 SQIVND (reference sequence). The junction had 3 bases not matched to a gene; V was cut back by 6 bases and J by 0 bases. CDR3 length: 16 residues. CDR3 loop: CASSATSGSSYNEQFF. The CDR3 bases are TGTGCCAGTAGCGCGACTAGCGGGAGCTCCTACAATGAGCAGTTCTTC.

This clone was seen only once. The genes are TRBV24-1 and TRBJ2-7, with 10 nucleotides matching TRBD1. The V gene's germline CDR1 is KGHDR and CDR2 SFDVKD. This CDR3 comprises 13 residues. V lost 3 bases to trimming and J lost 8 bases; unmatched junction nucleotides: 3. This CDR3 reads CATSDGQGGQQYF. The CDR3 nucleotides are TGTGCCACCAGTGATGGACAGGGGGGACAGCAGTACTTC.

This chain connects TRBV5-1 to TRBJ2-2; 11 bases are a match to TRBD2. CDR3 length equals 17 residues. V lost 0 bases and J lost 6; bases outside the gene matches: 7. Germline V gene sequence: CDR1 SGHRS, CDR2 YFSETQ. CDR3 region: CASSLALAGGLSGELFF. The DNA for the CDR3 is TGCGCCAGCAGCTTGGCCCTAGCGGGGGGCCTCTCCGGGGAGCTGTTTTTT.

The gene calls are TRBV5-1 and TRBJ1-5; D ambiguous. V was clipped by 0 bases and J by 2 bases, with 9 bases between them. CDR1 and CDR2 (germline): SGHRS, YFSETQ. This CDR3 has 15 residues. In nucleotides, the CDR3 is TGCGCCAGCAGCTTGGGAGGATTCGGCAATCAGCCCCAGCATTTT. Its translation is CASSLGGFGNQPQHF.

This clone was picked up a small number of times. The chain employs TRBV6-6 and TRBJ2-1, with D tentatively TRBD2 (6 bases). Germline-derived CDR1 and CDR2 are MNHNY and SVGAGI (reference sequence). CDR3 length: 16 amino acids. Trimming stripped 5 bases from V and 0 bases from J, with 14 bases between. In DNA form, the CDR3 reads TGTGCCAGCAGTCCTATCGGCGGGATCTCCTACAATGAGCAGTTCTTC. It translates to CASSPIGGISYNEQFF.

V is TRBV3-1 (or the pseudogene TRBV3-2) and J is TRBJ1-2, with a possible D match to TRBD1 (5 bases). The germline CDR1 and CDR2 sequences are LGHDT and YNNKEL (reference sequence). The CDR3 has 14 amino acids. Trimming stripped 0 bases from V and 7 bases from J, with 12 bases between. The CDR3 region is CASSQDGDLGGYTF. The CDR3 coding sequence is TGTGCCAGCAGCCAAGATGGGGACTTGGGTGGCTACACCTTC.

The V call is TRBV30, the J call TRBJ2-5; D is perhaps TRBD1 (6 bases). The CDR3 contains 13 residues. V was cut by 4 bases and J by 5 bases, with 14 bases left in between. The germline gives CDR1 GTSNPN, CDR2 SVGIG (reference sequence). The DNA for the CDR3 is TGTGCCTGGACCCGGACAAGGGGGGAGACCCAGTACTTC. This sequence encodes CAWTRTRGETQYF. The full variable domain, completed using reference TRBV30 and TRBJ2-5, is SQTIHQWPATLVQPVGSPLSLECTVEGTSNPNLYWYRQAAGRGLQLLFYSVGIGQISSEVPQNLSASRPQDRQFILSSKKLLLSDSGFYLCAWTRTRGETQYFGPGTRLLVL.

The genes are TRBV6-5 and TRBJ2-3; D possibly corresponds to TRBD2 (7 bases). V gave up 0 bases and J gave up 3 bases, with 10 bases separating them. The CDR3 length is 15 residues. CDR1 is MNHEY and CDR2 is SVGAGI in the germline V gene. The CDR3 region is CASSYSGGATDTQYF. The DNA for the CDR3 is TGTGCCAGCAGTTACTCAGGGGGGGCGACAGATACGCAGTATTTT.

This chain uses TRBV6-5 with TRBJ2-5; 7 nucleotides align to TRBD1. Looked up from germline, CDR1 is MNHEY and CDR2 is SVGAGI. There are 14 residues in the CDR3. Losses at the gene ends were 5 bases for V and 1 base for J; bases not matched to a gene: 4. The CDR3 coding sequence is TGTGCCAGCAGTAACCGACAGGGCCAAGAGACCCAGTACTTC. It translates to CASSNRQGQETQYF.